This TCR beta chain was found in a study of T cell responses to AZD1222 COVID-19 vaccine. CDR3 length: 15 amino acids. CDR1 and CDR2 (germline): SNHLY, FYNNEI. Trimming shortened V by 8 bases and J by 5 bases, and 18 bases separated the two germline ends. Measured with immunoSEQ multiplex PCR; TCRdb has only the in-frame clones, and not every one. Altogether about 130,000 clones are present, around nine tenths being singletons, with the ten largest covering 6.9%. The sequence was collected from an adult in good health. The chain employs TRBV2 and TRBJ2-2; possible D gene TRBD2, 5 bases. Specimen: peripheral blood, collected on day 0 of AZD1222 vaccination. In DNA, the CDR3 is TGTGCCAGCGCCCGGGAAAGGGTAGAAACCGGGGAGCTGTTTTTT. Its protein is CASARERVETGELFF.